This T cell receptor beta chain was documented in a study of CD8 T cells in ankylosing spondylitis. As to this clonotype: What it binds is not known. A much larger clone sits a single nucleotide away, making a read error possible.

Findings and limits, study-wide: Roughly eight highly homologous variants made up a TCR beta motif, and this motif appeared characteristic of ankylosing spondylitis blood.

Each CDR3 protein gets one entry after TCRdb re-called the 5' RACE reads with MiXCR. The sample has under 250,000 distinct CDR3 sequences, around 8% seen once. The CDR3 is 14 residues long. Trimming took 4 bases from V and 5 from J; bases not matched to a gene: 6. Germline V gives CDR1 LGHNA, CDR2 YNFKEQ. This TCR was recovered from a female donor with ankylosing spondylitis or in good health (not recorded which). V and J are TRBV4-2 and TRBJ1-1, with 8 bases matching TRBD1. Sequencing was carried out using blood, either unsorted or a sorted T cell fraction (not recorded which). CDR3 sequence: CASSRTGFGTEAFF. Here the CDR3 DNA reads TGTGCCAGCAGCCGGACAGGGTTCGGGACTGAAGCTTTCTTT.